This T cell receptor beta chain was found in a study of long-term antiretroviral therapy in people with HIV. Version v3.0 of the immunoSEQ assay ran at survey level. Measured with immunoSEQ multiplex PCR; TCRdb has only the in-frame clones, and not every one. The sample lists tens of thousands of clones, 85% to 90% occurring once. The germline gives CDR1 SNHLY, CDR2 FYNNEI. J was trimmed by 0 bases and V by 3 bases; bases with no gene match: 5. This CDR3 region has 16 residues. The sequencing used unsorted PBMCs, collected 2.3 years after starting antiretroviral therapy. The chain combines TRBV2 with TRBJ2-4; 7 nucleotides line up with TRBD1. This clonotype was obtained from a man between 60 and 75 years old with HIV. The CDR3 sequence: CASSEVQGLAKNIQYF. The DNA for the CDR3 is TGTGCCAGCAGTGAGGTACAGGGGCTAGCCAAAAACATTCAGTACTTC.